This note documents a single T cell receptor (beta chain) sequence. The sample is drawn from a study of technical replicates of blood from a handful of donors. Per the germline V gene, CDR1 is MNHEY and CDR2 is SVGAGI. This CDR3 comprises 11 residues. V lost 7 bases to trimming and J lost 6 bases; unmatched junction nucleotides: 3. Profiling relied on immunoSEQ multiplex PCR, and the TCRdb table lists in-frame clones only, not all of them. The data contain 75,000 to 90,000 clones, just over 90% of them seen just once; the ten biggest clones take up approximately 0.22%. The sequence was collected from a human donor in good health. Sequenced sample: T cells isolated from PBMCs. The V and J genes are TRBV6-5 and TRBJ2-7; 7 bases line up with TRBD2. This CDR3 is CASIRGGEQYF. CDR3 coding DNA: TGTGCCAGCATCCGCGGGGGCGAGCAGTACTTC.